This T cell receptor (beta chain) originates from a study of blood T cell repertoires in COVID-19. Looking at the study overall: Whether acute or convalescent, the COVID-19 samples came from the United States, Italy and Spain.

Using immunoSEQ multiplex PCR, the repertoire was profiled, and TCRdb retains in-frame clones only, with some absent. The sample shows roughly 79,000 clones, roughly 84% of them seen only once. Trimming left V 0 bases short and J 2 bases short, with 8 bases between. CDR1 is SGHNT, CDR2 YYREEE, per germline (reference sequence). This CDR3 contains 14 residues. This clonotype originated in a man in his fifties with acute or convalescent COVID-19. The sequencing input was peripheral blood. J is TRBJ2-5 and V is TRBV5-4; no clear D. The DNA for the CDR3 is TGTGCCAGCAGCTTGGACCGGAGTCAAGAGACCCAGTACTTC. It specifies CASSLDRSQETQYF.